The 10 T cell receptor beta chains below were found in one sample sequenced in a study of blood T cell repertoires in COVID-19. TCRdb keeps only in-frame clones here, not all; method: immunoSEQ multiplex PCR. Here the sample spans around 94,000 clones, 84% being singletons. Sequencing was done on a sample of peripheral blood. These receptors came from a human donor in a cohort sampled during active COVID-19.

This clone showed up just once. The V call is TRBV11-1, the J call TRBJ2-7; 9 bases are a match to TRBD2. V was clipped by 2 bases and J by 4 bases; unmatched bases: 6. The CDR3 runs 15 residues. The germline V gene has CDR1 SGHAT and CDR2 FQDESV (reference sequence). The CDR3 spells CASSLSLAGPYEQYF. The CDR3 DNA reads TGTGCCAGCAGCTTAAGCCTAGCGGGGCCGTACGAGCAGTACTTC. The whole variable domain, remainder taken from reference TRBV11-1 and TRBJ2-7, is EAEVAQSPRYKITEKSQAVAFWCDPISGHATLYWYRQILGQGPELLVQFQDESVVDDSQLPKDRFSAERLKGVDSTLKIQPAELGDSAMYLCASSLSLAGPYEQYFGPGTRLTVT.

The chain carries TRBV2 and TRBJ2-3; TRBD2 is a possible D gene (5 bases). CDR3 length: 22 amino acids. CDR1 and CDR2 from the germline V gene are SNHLY and FYNNEI. V was shortened by 6 bases and J by 0 bases, with 34 bases between the two germline ends. The CDR3: CASSENILLRVRWETSTDTQYF. In nucleotides, the CDR3 is TGTGCCAGCAGCGAAAACATTCTTTTGCGGGTTAGGTGGGAAACTAGCACAGATACGCAGTATTTT.

The rearrangement joins TRBV7-3 to TRBJ2-7; D remains unclear. This CDR3 region has 13 residues. Trimming stripped 5 bases from V and 6 bases from J, with 14 bases between. Looked up from germline, CDR1 is SGHTA and CDR2 is FQGTGA. This CDR3 is CASSPARAGEQYF. The CDR3, as DNA: TGTGCCAGCAGCCCTGCCCGAGCCGGCGAGCAGTACTTC.

This clone occurred once. The chain is built from TRBV4-1 and TRBJ2-3; 10 bases line up with TRBD1. J lost 5 bases, V lost 4 bases, and 6 bases had no gene match. Germline V CDR1 and CDR2: MGHRA, YSYEKL. The CDR3 consists of 15 residues. The CDR3 region is CASSPGQGGVDTQYF. The CDR3 nucleotides read TGCGCCAGCAGCCCCGGACAGGGGGGAGTAGATACGCAGTATTTT.

V is TRBV28 and J is TRBJ2-7; D remains unclear. Germline V lookup: CDR1 MDHEN, CDR2 SYDVKM. The length of the CDR3 is 12 residues. V lost 3 bases and J 6 bases, leaving 9 bases between the germline ends. Here the CDR3 DNA reads TGTGCCAGCAGTTTCTCATTCGGCGAGCAGTACTTC. Translated, it gives CASSFSFGEQYF.

The chain combines TRBV4-1 with TRBJ1-2, with a possible D match to TRBD1 (6 bases). Trimming took 0 bases from V and 1 from J, leaving 12 bases between them. The germline gives CDR1 MGHRA, CDR2 YSYEKL. There are 16 residues in the CDR3. The DNA of the CDR3 is TGCGCCAGCAGCCAAGATCGGGGGGGCATTAACTATGGCTACACCTTC. Its translation is CASSQDRGGINYGYTF.

J is TRBJ2-2 and V is TRBV4-1; D is perhaps TRBD2 (7 bases). In germline, CDR1 is MGHRA, CDR2 YSYEKL. The CDR3 covers 16 residues. V was pared by 8 bases and J by 4 bases, with 20 bases between. The CDR3 DNA reads as TGCGCCAGCTCAAAAACCGGGGGGCTGGGCACCGGGGAGCTGTTTTTT. This translates into CASSKTGGLGTGELFF.

The chain links TRBV6-5 to TRBJ1-5; D unresolved. This CDR3 contains 12 residues. Trimming took 10 bases from V and 2 from J, leaving 9 bases between them. CDR1 and CDR2 from the germline V gene are MNHEY and SVGAGI. The CDR3 sequence: CATDKGNQPQHF. The DNA of the CDR3 is TGTGCCACCGACAAGGGCAATCAGCCCCAGCATTTT.

The V and J genes are TRBV7-3 and TRBJ1-2, with 8 bases fitting TRBD1. This CDR3 comprises 15 residues. The junction had 6 bases not matched to a gene; V was cut back by 6 bases and J by 0 bases. Germline V CDR1 and CDR2: SGHTA, FQGTGA. In DNA, the CDR3 is TGTGCCAGCAGATCTGACAGGGGAGCTAACTATGGCTACACCTTC. Translated: CASRSDRGANYGYTF.

On this clone itself: The junction shows a germline mismatch at one end, possibly a read error. The gene calls are TRBV7-2 and TRBJ2-7; no clear D. The CDR3 has 12 residues. Germline V gene sequence: CDR1 SGHTA, CDR2 FQGNSA. The CDR3, as DNA: TGTGCCAGCAGCCCCCCCTCCTACGAGCGGTACTTC. As protein: CASSPPSYERYF.